Shown below are 18 T cell receptor beta chains from a single sample sequenced in a study of blood T cell repertoires in COVID-19 (dated by TCRdb to 2018 to 2020). Receptor amplification or capture employed the immunoSEQ multiplex PCR assay. TCRdb took this table from immuneACCESS and kept in-frame rearrangements with V and J called. Such tables lack part of the clones; where checked against another copy, unresolved V genes explain under half of the gap, and the rest is unexplained. The sample data list approximately 330,000 clones, and roughly 87% of these were observed just once. Approximately 9.9% of the sample goes to the ten largest clones. The sequencing sample was made of peripheral blood. The receptors derive from a man aged 25 to 45 with COVID-19, enrolled during active disease.

The J gene is TRBJ2-7, the V gene TRBV30; TRBD2 agrees at 12 bases. The germline gives CDR1 GTSNPN, CDR2 SVGIG (reference sequence). Unmatched junction bases numbered 5, after V lost 8 bases and J lost 3 bases. The CDR3 is 13 amino acids. In DNA form, the CDR3 reads TGTGCCGCCTCGGGACTAGCGGGCTACGAGCAGTACTTC. Translated: CAASGLAGYEQYF. The full variable domain, rest sourced from reference TRBV30 and TRBJ2-7, is SQTIHQWPATLVQPVGSPLSLECTVEGTSNPNLYWYRQAAGRGLQLLFYSVGIGQISSEVPQNLSASRPQDRQFILSSKKLLLSDSGFYLCAASGLAGYEQYFGPGTRLTVT.

The V and J genes are TRBV19 and TRBJ1-1; D is possibly TRBD1 (5 bases). The V end was cut by 3 bases, the J end by 4 bases, with 6 bases between. Germline-derived CDR1 and CDR2 are LNHDA and SQIVND (reference sequence). This CDR3 is built from 12 residues. The CDR3 sequence is CASSMGGTEAFF. CDR3 nucleotide sequence: TGTGCCAGTAGTATGGGGGGCACTGAAGCTTTCTTT.

The chain has TRBV12-2 and TRBJ1-5. TRBV12-2 is reported as a pseudogene. The CDR3 is 16 residues long. The CDR3 here is CASRLRRGRSNQPQHF. The CDR3 DNA reads as TGTGCAAGTCGCCTACGGAGAGGGAGGAGCAATCAGCCCCAGCATTTT.

The chain carries TRBV19 and TRBJ1-6; possibly TRBD1 for D (5 bases). Germline V CDR1 and CDR2: LNHDA, SQIVND (reference sequence). The V end lost 5 bases, the J end lost 10 bases, and 18 bases lay between the germline ends. The CDR3 is 15 residues long. CDR3 bases: TGTGCCAGTAGTCTGTCGGACAACCCGGTCTCACCCCTCCACTTT. This gives the protein CASSLSDNPVSPLHF. The whole variable domain, remainder taken from reference TRBV19 and TRBJ1-6, is DGGITQSPKYLFRKEGQNVTLSCEQNLNHDAMYWYRQDPGQGLRLIYYSQIVNDFQKGDIAEGYSVSREKKESFPLTVTSAQKNPTAFYLCASSLSDNPVSPLHFGNGTRLTVT.

The J gene is TRBJ1-5, the V gene TRBV28, with 9 nucleotides matching TRBD1. This CDR3 is 15 amino acids long. Germline V gene data show CDR1 as MDHEN and CDR2 as SYDVKM. With 4 bases clipped from V and 0 bases from J, the junction kept 1 base outside the gene matches. CDR3 sequence: CASSWDRDSNQPQHF. DNA for the CDR3: TGTGCCAGCAGTTGGGACAGGGATAGCAATCAGCCCCAGCATTTT.

The chain employs TRBV6-5 and TRBJ2-2; possibly TRBD1 for D (5 bases). The CDR3 contains 12 residues. Germline CDR1 and CDR2: MNHEY and SVGAGI. The V gene lost 6 bases and the J gene lost 7 bases, with 9 bases spanning the gap. The chain's CDR3 is CASSQGGGELFF. The CDR3 bases are TGTGCCAGCAGCCAGGGTGGCGGGGAGCTGTTTTTT.

The genes are TRBV7-2 and TRBJ1-5; a possible D gene is TRBD1 (6 bases). V gave up 5 bases and J gave up 5 bases, with 10 bases separating them. The germline V gene has CDR1 SGHTA and CDR2 FQGNSA. The CDR3 is 13 amino acids. CDR3 bases: TGTGCCAGCAGCCCCTACAGGGATCAGCCCCAGCATTTT. Amino acids: CASSPYRDQPQHF.

The table lists this clone with a few counts. The rearrangement joins TRBV10-1 to TRBJ2-3; D uncertain. Germline CDR1 and CDR2: WNHNN and SYGVQD (reference sequence). The CDR3 sequence is 11 residues long. The germline V and J ends were trimmed by 7 bases and 3 bases, with 5 bases remaining between them. CDR3 DNA: TGCGCCAGCACCAGAACAGATACGCAGTATTTT. Translating gives CASTRTDTQYF.

The rearrangement joins TRBV10-3 to TRBJ2-7; 9 nucleotides line up with TRBD1. CDR3 length: 12 residues. The V and J ends lost 6 bases and 6 bases, in that order; junction bases with no gene match: 3. Looked up from germline, CDR1 is ENHRY and CDR2 is SYGVKD. The CDR3 region is CAISVDRGEQYF. CDR3 coding DNA: TGTGCCATCAGCGTGGACAGGGGCGAGCAGTACTTC.

This chain uses TRBV15 with TRBJ1-2; D is unresolved. CDR1 is LNHNV and CDR2 is YYDKDF in the germline V gene (reference sequence). Trimming stripped 0 bases from V and 3 bases from J, with 8 bases between. The CDR3 sequence is 14 residues long. CDR3: CATSRDWADYGYTF. CDR3 DNA: TGTGCCACCAGCAGAGATTGGGCAGACTATGGCTACACCTTC.

The gene calls are TRBV19 and TRBJ2-7; 10 positions match TRBD1. V shed 7 bases and J 1 base; nucleotides not matched to a gene: 4. Per germline, CDR1 LNHDA and CDR2 SQIVND (reference sequence). The CDR3 spans 14 residues. CDR3 region: CASTPGQGSYEQYF. The CDR3 DNA reads as TGTGCCAGTACTCCGGGACAGGGGTCCTACGAGCAGTACTTC.

This chain joins TRBV10-2 and TRBJ1-5, with 7 bases lining up with TRBD1. Per germline, CDR1 WSHSY and CDR2 SAAADI. The length of the CDR3 is 16 residues. V lost 2 bases to trimming and J lost 6 bases; unmatched junction nucleotides: 10. The CDR3 loop reads CASSENRGINPQPQHF. For the CDR3, the DNA is TGCGCCAGCAGTGAGAACAGGGGCATTAATCCTCAGCCCCAGCATTTT.

V is TRBV5-6 and J is TRBJ1-5; possibly TRBD1 for D (5 bases). CDR1 and CDR2 (germline): SGHDT, YYEEEE. Deletions cut 2 bases from V and 9 bases from J, with 12 bases between. The CDR3 loop spans 13 amino acids. The CDR3 sequence is CASSLVRGGPQHF. In DNA, the CDR3 is TGTGCCAGCAGCTTAGTTCGGGGGGGGCCCCAGCATTTT.

The V gene is TRBV18, the J gene TRBJ1-2; maybe TRBD1 (5 bases). This CDR3 spans 15 amino acids. Germline assignment: CDR1 KGHSH and CDR2 LQKENI. V was shortened by 3 bases and J by 8 bases, with 19 bases between the two germline ends. CDR3 loop: CASSPYAGEDKGYTF. CDR3 sequence (DNA): TGTGCCAGCTCACCGTACGCGGGGGAGGATAAGGGCTACACCTTC.

V gene TRBV27 combines with J gene TRBJ2-7; 11 bases are a match to TRBD1. Germline CDR1 MNHEY, CDR2 SMNVEV (reference sequence). The length of the CDR3 is 14 residues. V shed 5 bases and J 7 bases; nucleotides not matched to a gene: 7. This CDR3 is CASSRTGGSGEQYF. The CDR3 nucleotides read TGTGCCAGCAGTAGGACAGGGGGCTCAGGAGAGCAGTACTTC.

V gene TRBV9 combines with J gene TRBJ1-3, with no clear D. This CDR3 has 15 amino acids. Germline loops: CDR1 SGDLS, CDR2 YYNGEE. V lost 4 bases and J lost 0, with 11 bases in between. The CDR3 nucleotides read TGTGCCAGCAGCCCCAGACTCTACTCTGGAAACACCATATATTTT. It translates to CASSPRLYSGNTIYF.

This chain connects TRBV19 to TRBJ2-3; D call uncertain. CDR3 length: 15 residues. Germline values: CDR1 LNHDA, CDR2 SQIVND (reference sequence). The germline V and J ends were trimmed by 3 bases and 1 base, with 11 bases remaining between them. The CDR3 reads CASSIEQSGTDTQYF. The CDR3 DNA is TGTGCCAGTAGTATTGAACAATCTGGCACAGATACGCAGTATTTT.

The CDR3: CASIALQASTDTQYF. CDR3 nucleotides: TGTGCCAGCATCGCTCTACAGGCGAGCACAGATACGCAGTATTTT. The genes are TRBV2 and TRBJ2-3; a weak D match, TRBD1 (5 bases). V was trimmed by 7 bases and J by 0 bases, leaving 14 bases between them. CDR1 is SNHLY, CDR2 FYNNEI, per germline. The CDR3 spans 15 residues.